These 21 T cell receptor beta chains originate from one sample sequenced in a study of T cell responses to AZD1222 COVID-19 vaccine listed by TCRdb under 2021. The time point label on this specimen signifies: baseline before first vaccination. The library came from the immunoSEQ multiplex PCR assay. This immuneACCESS table, as held by TCRdb, lists in-frame sequences with V and J called but not all clones. Of the missing ones, under half trace to an unresolved V gene in checked studies; the others have no known cause. The sample table contains fewer than 110,000 clones; only one count was recorded for about nine tenths of them. 1% to 1.5% of the sample comes from the top ten. The sample was peripheral blood, taken on day 0 of AZD1222 vaccination. All receptors derive from an adult in good health.

The chain uses TRBV20-1 and TRBJ1-2; no definite D call. The CDR3 is 14 amino acids. Trimming shortened V by 3 bases and J by 0 bases, and 11 bases separated the two germline ends. Germline loops: CDR1 DFQATT, CDR2 SNEGSKA (reference sequence). The CDR3 loop reads CSASPGVTNYGYTF. For the CDR3, the DNA is TGCAGTGCTAGTCCCGGGGTAACTAACTATGGCTACACCTTC.

This chain links TRBV27 with TRBJ1-5; 8 bases align to TRBD1. CDR3 size: 14 residues. Germline V gene data show CDR1 as MNHEY and CDR2 as SMNVEV (reference sequence). J was trimmed by 2 bases and V by 3 bases; bases with no gene match: 0. The CDR3: CASSLGQGNQPQHF. Here the CDR3 DNA reads TGTGCCAGCAGTTTGGGACAGGGCAATCAGCCCCAGCATTTT.

The genes are TRBV6-5 and TRBJ1-6; weak D call: TRBD1 (5 bases). Trimming shortened V by 5 bases and J by 8 bases, and 13 bases separated the two germline ends. CDR1 and CDR2 from the germline V gene are MNHEY and SVGAGI. The CDR3 spans 14 residues. The CDR3 coding sequence is TGTGCCAGCAGTCTTACAGGACTATATTCACCCCTCCACTTT. Translation gives CASSLTGLYSPLHF.

The chain joins TRBV3-1 (or the pseudogene TRBV3-2) to TRBJ2-2; a weak D match, TRBD2 (7 bases). The CDR3 sequence is 15 residues long. The V gene's germline CDR1 is LGHDT and CDR2 YNNKEL (reference sequence). V lost 5 bases to trimming and J lost 6 bases, with 16 bases between them. The CDR3 reads CASSEGGLLSGELFF. CDR3 bases: TGTGCCAGCAGCGAGGGGGGGCTCTTGTCCGGGGAGCTGTTTTTT.

This clone was seen just once. The chain combines TRBV19 with TRBJ2-3, with D perhaps matching TRBD1 (6 bases). The CDR3 spans 12 residues. Per germline, CDR1 LNHDA and CDR2 SQIVND (reference sequence). V was cut by 5 bases and J by 6 bases, with 9 bases left in between. The CDR3 nucleotides read TGTGCCAGTAGTGCCAGGGGCGATACGCAGTATTTT. Its translation is CASSARGDTQYF.

The chain's CDR3 is CASSTGTGAYNEQFF. The DNA for the CDR3 is TGCGCCAGCAGTACCGGGACAGGGGCCTACAATGAGCAGTTCTTC. The rearrangement links TRBV5-1 to TRBJ2-1, with 10 bases identical to TRBD1. The V segment lost 5 bases and the J segment 2 bases; nucleotides outside the gene matches: 4. Per germline, CDR1 SGHRS and CDR2 YFSETQ. The CDR3 spans 15 residues. The full variable domain, its missing parts supplied by reference TRBV5-1 and TRBJ2-1, is KAGVTQTPRYLIKTRGQQVTLSCSPISGHRSVSWYQQTPGQGLQFLFEYFSETQRNKGNFPGRFSGRQFSNSRSEMNVSTLELGDSALYLCASSTGTGAYNEQFFGPGTRLTVL.

This clone occurred once. This chain connects TRBV7-3 to TRBJ2-5; TRBD2 matches at 8 bases. V was clipped by 5 bases and J by 1 base; unmatched bases: 3. Germline V gene lookup returns CDR1 SGHTA and CDR2 FQGTGA. This CDR3 is 14 amino acids long. The CDR3 protein is CASSRGGPQETQYF. DNA of the CDR3: TGTGCCAGCAGCCGCGGGGGGCCCCAAGAGACCCAGTACTTC.

This clone was seen more than once but under ten times. V gene TRBV5-5 combines with J gene TRBJ2-7; D uncertain. The V end was cut by 2 bases, the J end by 2 bases, with 8 bases between. The CDR3 extends over 13 amino acids. Germline CDR1 reads SGHKS; CDR2 reads YYEKEE (reference sequence). CDR3 coding DNA: TGTGCCAGCAGCTTCGACATTGCCTACGAGCAGTACTTC. Protein: CASSFDIAYEQYF.

The chain combines TRBV29-1 with TRBJ1-2; TRBD1 might be the D (6 bases). This CDR3 is 13 amino acids long. The germline V gene has CDR1 SQVTM and CDR2 ANQGSEA. Trimming shortened V by 6 bases and J by 4 bases, and 15 bases separated the two germline ends. The CDR3 loop is CSVSFGRGYGYTF. In nucleotides, the CDR3 is TGCAGCGTCTCGTTCGGCAGGGGCTATGGCTACACCTTC.

This sequence joins TRBV28 and TRBJ1-1; maybe TRBD1 (5 bases). V was shortened by 3 bases and J by 1 base, with 9 bases between the two germline ends. Germline V gene lookup returns CDR1 MDHEN and CDR2 SYDVKM. This CDR3 region has 14 residues. The CDR3 protein is CASSLGEENTEAFF. The CDR3 nucleotides read TGTGCCAGCAGTTTGGGGGAGGAGAACACTGAAGCTTTCTTT.

The J gene is TRBJ1-6, the V gene TRBV18, with a tentative D call TRBD1 (5 bases). CDR1 and CDR2 from the germline V gene are KGHSH and LQKENI. V was shortened by 2 bases and J by 8 bases, with 10 bases between the two germline ends. The CDR3 consists of 14 residues. The CDR3 reads CASSPTQGDSPLHF. The CDR3 coding sequence is TGTGCCAGCTCACCAACCCAGGGTGATTCACCCCTCCACTTT.

CDR3 residues: CASITGKKGPEAFF. The DNA for the CDR3 is TGTGCCAGCATAACAGGGAAGAAGGGCCCTGAAGCTTTCTTT. The gene calls are TRBV28 and TRBJ1-1, with D possibly matching TRBD1 (6 bases). Trimming took off 7 bases at V and 6 bases at J, with 18 bases between the two ends. The CDR3 runs 14 residues. The germline V gene encodes CDR1 MDHEN and CDR2 SYDVKM.

The V gene is TRBV6-6, the J gene TRBJ1-1; no reliable D call. Germline-derived CDR1 and CDR2 are MNHNY and SVGAGI (reference sequence). The CDR3 contains 11 residues. The V end lost 7 bases, the J end lost 7 bases, and 10 bases lay between the germline ends. The CDR3 loop reads CASNVDGEAFF. DNA of the CDR3: TGTGCCAGCAATGTTGACGGTGAAGCTTTCTTT.

The J gene is TRBJ2-3, the V gene TRBV5-1; 8 bases fit TRBD1. This CDR3 contains 15 residues. CDR1 is SGHRS and CDR2 is YFSETQ in the germline V gene. Germline trimming cut 4 bases from V and 6 bases from J; bases unmatched to any gene: 10. In DNA, the CDR3 is TGCGCCAGCAGCATATGGACAGGGAATGGTGATACGCAGTATTTT. It yields the protein CASSIWTGNGDTQYF. The entire variable domain, with the rest obtained from reference TRBV5-1 and TRBJ2-3, is as follows: KAGVTQTPRYLIKTRGQQVTLSCSPISGHRSVSWYQQTPGQGLQFLFEYFSETQRNKGNFPGRFSGRQFSNSRSEMNVSTLELGDSALYLCASSIWTGNGDTQYFGPGTRLTVL.

The chain employs TRBV3-1 (or the pseudogene TRBV3-2) and TRBJ2-1, with 13 bases fitting TRBD2. V was pared by 0 bases and J by 13 bases, with 6 bases of the junction left unmatched. Germline V gene data show CDR1 as LGHDT and CDR2 as YNNKEL (reference sequence). The CDR3 consists of 15 residues. The CDR3 reads CASSQDRTSGGAQFF. The CDR3 nucleotides read TGTGCCAGCAGCCAAGACCGTACTAGCGGGGGGGCCCAGTTCTTC.

V is TRBV6-1 and J is TRBJ1-5; the D is unclear. V dropped 0 bases and J dropped 9 bases, with 12 bases sitting between them. The CDR3 spans 14 residues. Germline lookup yields CDR1 MNHNS and CDR2 SASEGT. Written as DNA, the CDR3 is TGTGCCAGCAGTGAAGCGTTCGGATGGGGGCCCCAGCATTTT. Translated: CASSEAFGWGPQHF.

The V call is TRBV5-5, the J call TRBJ2-3; D possibly corresponds to TRBD2 (5 bases). Trimming left V 1 base short and J 0 bases short, with 6 bases between. Per germline, CDR1 SGHKS and CDR2 YYEKEE (reference sequence). The CDR3 runs to 14 residues. In DNA, the CDR3 is TGTGCCAGCAGCTTGACGGGGAGCACAGATACGCAGTATTTT. It yields the protein CASSLTGSTDTQYF.

The chain employs TRBV29-1 and TRBJ1-4; no definite D call. The CDR3 is made up of 14 amino acids. From germline, CDR1 is SQVTM and CDR2 ANQGSEA. V lost 2 bases and J 0 bases, leaving 7 bases between the germline ends. The CDR3 nucleotides are TGCAGCGTTGAACTGGTCGCAACTAATGAAAAACTGTTTTTT. Translation gives CSVELVATNEKLFF.

This chain uses TRBV7-2 with TRBJ2-7; D may be TRBD2 (6 bases). This CDR3 is built from 15 residues. Germline CDR1 SGHTA, CDR2 FQGNSA. Trimming took 2 bases from V and 2 from J, leaving 13 bases between them. CDR3 DNA sequence: TGTGCCAGCAGCTTATGGGGGGTGGAAACCTACGAGCAGTACTTC. It codes for CASSLWGVETYEQYF.

The chain carries TRBV20-1 and TRBJ2-7, with no clear D. Per the germline V gene, CDR1 is DFQATT and CDR2 is SNEGSKA (reference sequence). The CDR3 length is 11 residues. Trimming cost V 7 bases and J 6 bases, with 13 bases left between them. The CDR3 coding sequence is TGCAGTGTGGAGCCGACGAGCGAGCAGTACTTC. It is translated as CSVEPTSEQYF.

This clone was found once. This chain links TRBV7-9 with TRBJ1-4; a possible D gene is TRBD1 (6 bases). Per the germline V gene, CDR1 is SEHNR and CDR2 is FQNEAQ (reference sequence). Trimming cost V 8 bases and J 1 base, with 14 bases left between them. The CDR3 contains 15 residues. Written as DNA, the CDR3 is TGTGCCAGCGGCCACTCACAGGGAACTAATGAAAAACTGTTTTTT. This encodes CASGHSQGTNEKLFF.